Listed below are T cell receptor beta chains from one sample, sequenced in a study of response to subunit inactivated influenza vaccine. TCRdb fed the RT-PCR reads into MiXCR, producing one record per CDR3 protein. The repertoire consists of 290,000 or so distinct CDR3 sequences, with 22% occurring once and the leading ten covering 10%. This sample comprised PBMCs from blood, obtained less than 22 months after vaccination. Receptors originate from a man aged 50-75 years who received an inactivated influenza vaccine. Both conserved end residues are part of each CDR3.

cdr3_length,v_call,j_call,cdr3_aa
12,TRBV28,TRBJ2-4,CASSTGSHIQYF
16,TRBV28,TRBJ1-1,CASSSTVGHKNTEAFF
16,TRBV4-2,TRBJ1-1,CASSRVLLNGDTEAFF
13,TRBV7-6,TRBJ1-1,CASSLTGATEAFF
16,TRBV7-9,TRBJ2-4,CASSDLSLGAKNIQYF
18,TRBV5-6,TRBJ2-4,CASSLDTGGFWTKNIQYF
14,TRBV11-2,TRBJ2-4,CASSLTDSKNIQYF
13,TRBV7-9,TRBJ1-5,CASSGTGMQPQHF
19,TRBV5-1,TRBJ2-1,CASSGPGTSGSRSYNEQFF
14,TRBV20-1,TRBJ2-7,CSATQLVTWGEQYF
16,TRBV7-9,TRBJ2-3,CASSFTLAGGGDTQYF
16,TRBV29-1,TRBJ1-2,CSVPRGRGQGNYGYTF
15,TRBV5-1,TRBJ2-3,CASSFQTGGTDTQYF
13,TRBV6-1,TRBJ2-2,CASSESGSGELFF
17,TRBV5-1,TRBJ1-2,CASSLVPDRAVSNGYTF
15,TRBV14,TRBJ2-1,CASSQEGLWDNEQFF
16,TRBV3-1,TRBJ1-3,CASSQERFSTGNTIYF
17,TRBV5-1,TRBJ1-3,CASSLDSPGRAGNTIYF
15,TRBV21-1,TRBJ1-4,CASSPEGATNEKLFF
20,TRBV12-3/TRBV12-4,TRBJ2-1,CASSPKAGGWWTNSYNEQFF
15,TRBV4-3,TRBJ2-5,CASSQHPGTQETQYF
15,TRBV7-8,TRBJ1-4,CASSFEGGRNEKLFF
15,TRBV5-6,TRBJ1-4,CASSAGPYLGEKLFF
13,TRBV27,TRBJ1-2,CASSLGSGSGYTF
14,TRBV29-1,TRBJ1-6,CSVSNGPRNSPLHF
12,TRBV7-9,TRBJ1-1,CASGQGNTEAFF
16,TRBV7-6,TRBJ2-5,CASSLVTAGARGSQYF
15,TRBV29-1,TRBJ1-1,CSAKIVEPHRRRAFF
12,TRBV14,TRBJ2-1,CASSDFLNEQFF
15,TRBV7-9,TRBJ1-1,CASSLDQSKNTEAFF
15,TRBV4-3,TRBJ1-2,CASSQDLAAPYGYTF